The clone carrying this TCR beta chain was recorded at least ten times. Its antigen remains unidentified. TCRdb reprocessed the reads with MiXCR, giving one entry per CDR3 protein. The sample includes 250,000 to 300,000 distinct CDR3 sequences, over 15% of them seen just once. These data belong to a study of T cell repertoires in cytomegalovirus infection. Whole-study context: Public TCR beta signatures indicated both CMV infection and matching HLA type. Whole-study results and caveats: Dominant in the ex vivo response were TCR beta clonotypes restricted by HLA-C and specific for CMV. CMV carriers with the relevant HLA were identified by cumulative public TCR beta family frequency.

The material sequenced was CD8+ T cells from PBMCs. The sequence derives from a human donor in good health (CMV status not recorded). Some clones in this sample may be carry-over from other donors' samples.

CDR3 sequence: CASSPSRTEAFF. As DNA, the CDR3 is TGTGCCAGCAGCCCATCTAGGACTGAAGCTTTCTTT. The chain joins TRBV7-2 to TRBJ1-1; D is unresolved. Between the trimmed V and J ends, which lost 5 bases and 5 bases, there was a span of 9 bases. Per germline, CDR1 SGHTA and CDR2 FQGNSA. CDR3 length equals 12 residues.